This passage covers 14 T cell receptor beta chains from one sample sequenced in a study of blood T cell repertoires in COVID-19. The assay was immunoSEQ multiplex PCR, and TCRdb's table has in-frame clones only and misses some. The sample has some 340,000 clones, more than 75% seen once. Sequenced sample: PBMCs or T cells enriched from blood (not recorded which). The receptor source for this set is a woman between 25 and 40 years old who had recovered from COVID-19.

The gene calls are TRBV19 and TRBJ2-2; tentatively, D is TRBD1 (6 bases). The CDR3 covers 15 residues. V was trimmed by 5 bases and J by 7 bases, leaving 17 bases between them. CDR1 is LNHDA and CDR2 is SQIVND in the germline V gene (reference sequence). The chain's CDR3 is CASSPWTEGGGELFF. CDR3 bases: TGTGCCAGTAGTCCCTGGACTGAAGGGGGCGGGGAGCTGTTTTTT.

This sequence joins TRBV30 and TRBJ1-6; TRBD1 matches 8 bases. CDR3 length: 13 amino acids. V dropped 8 bases and J dropped 7; count of bases not matched to a gene: 7. The germline CDR1 and CDR2 sequences are GTSNPN and SVGIG (reference sequence). This CDR3 reads CAGDRGGNSPLHF. For the CDR3, the DNA is TGTGCCGGCGACAGGGGAGGGAATTCACCCCTCCACTTT.

The J gene is TRBJ1-1, the V gene TRBV7-6; D is ambiguous. This CDR3 has 18 amino acids. Germline V gives CDR1 SGHVS, CDR2 FNYEAQ. Trimming removed 4 bases at V and 0 bases at J, with 21 bases between. The DNA of the CDR3 is TGTGCCAGCAGCTCCCCCCGGGGAGGAGGAACAATGAACACTGAAGCTTTCTTT. Translating it yields CASSSPRGGGTMNTEAFF.

J is TRBJ1-3 and V is TRBV29-1; weak D call: TRBD1 (5 bases). The CDR3 totals 14 residues. In germline, CDR1 is SQVTM, CDR2 ANQGSEA. The V gene lost 5 bases and the J gene lost 0 bases, with 11 bases spanning the gap. The CDR3, as DNA: TGCAGCGTTTGGGACTGGAGCTCTGGAAACACCATATATTTT. It encodes CSVWDWSSGNTIYF. Combining the CDR3 with reference TRBV29-1 and TRBJ1-3 gives the whole variable domain SAVISQKPSRDICQRGTSLTIQCQVDSQVTMMFWYRQQPGQSLTLIATANQGSEATYESGFVIDKFPISRPNLTFSTLTVSNMSPEDSSIYLCSVWDWSSGNTIYFGEGSWLTVV.

The chain uses TRBV15 and TRBJ1-6; no firm D call. CDR3 size: 15 residues. Trimming removed 0 bases at V and 7 bases at J, with 10 bases between. Germline-derived CDR1 and CDR2 are LNHNV and YYDKDF (reference sequence). The CDR3 here is CATSRDRGSNSPLHF. The CDR3 DNA reads TGTGCCACCAGCAGAGACCGGGGATCAAATTCACCCCTCCACTTT.

The CDR3 sequence: CASSRDRGLHYGYTF. The CDR3 DNA reads as TGTGCCAGCAGTCGGGACAGGGGGCTACACTATGGCTACACCTTC. The chain links TRBV6-2 or TRBV6-3 to TRBJ1-2, with 12 positions matching TRBD1. CDR1 and CDR2 from the germline V gene are MNHEY and SVGEGT. The CDR3 consists of 15 residues. The V gene end was trimmed by 5 bases and the J gene end by 3 bases; junction bases not matched to a gene: 4.

The chain employs TRBV19 and TRBJ1-5, with a tentative D call TRBD1 (5 bases). V was trimmed by 11 bases and J by 9 bases, leaving 20 bases between them. Looked up from germline, CDR1 is LNHDA and CDR2 is SQIVND (reference sequence). The CDR3 runs 13 residues. In nucleotides, the CDR3 is TGTGCCCATCGGTGGGGGGGATTTCGGCCCCAGCATTTT. As protein: CAHRWGGFRPQHF.

The J gene is TRBJ2-7, the V gene TRBV3-1 (or the pseudogene TRBV3-2), with D hard to call. The CDR3 covers 15 residues. Deletions cut 4 bases from V and 0 bases from J, with 13 bases between. Germline CDR1 reads LGHDT; CDR2 reads YNNKEL (reference sequence). The CDR3 reads CASSRRLLSSYEQYF. As DNA, the CDR3 is TGTGCCAGCAGCCGCCGATTACTGAGCTCCTACGAGCAGTACTTC.

The count of this clone is one. Other DNA sequences in the sample encode the same CDR3. The chain joins TRBV5-1 to TRBJ1-3; D not certain. The CDR3 has 15 residues. V lost 0 bases, J lost 1 base, and 8 bases lay in between. From germline, CDR1 is SGHRS and CDR2 YFSETQ. CDR3 protein: CASSLDGVSGNTIYF. For the CDR3, the DNA is TGCGCCAGCAGCTTGGATGGAGTATCTGGAAACACCATATATTTT.

The chain recombines TRBV5-6 with TRBJ2-1; 10 bases line up with TRBD2. This CDR3 is 14 amino acids long. V was clipped by 7 bases and J by 8 bases; unmatched bases: 9. CDR1 and CDR2 (germline): SGHDT, YYEEEE. For the CDR3, the DNA is TGTGCCAGCCGAAGCGGGGGGGCCGGGGATGAGCAGTTCTTC. This translates into CASRSGGAGDEQFF.

The gene calls are TRBV3-1 (or the pseudogene TRBV3-2) and TRBJ1-1, with TRBD1 as a possible D gene (6 bases). The germline V gene has CDR1 LGHDT and CDR2 YNNKEL (reference sequence). CDR3 length: 15 amino acids. Trimming took off 2 bases at V and 7 bases at J, with 17 bases between the two ends. The CDR3 nucleotides read TGTGCCAGCAGCCAATGGAGCAGGGGATGGATTGAAGCTTTCTTT. Translation: CASSQWSRGWIEAFF.

This chain joins TRBV28 and TRBJ1-2; perhaps TRBD1 as D (5 bases). The germline V gene encodes CDR1 MDHEN and CDR2 SYDVKM. Trimming left V 6 bases short and J 3 bases short, with 11 bases between. The CDR3 length is 13 residues. CDR3 sequence: CASRDAGYYGYTF. CDR3 nucleotides: TGTGCCAGCAGAGACGCAGGGTACTATGGCTACACCTTC.

The rearrangement joins TRBV5-5 to TRBJ1-3, with D perhaps TRBD1 (6 bases). V was cut by 4 bases and J by 0 bases, with 20 bases left in between. This CDR3 contains 18 residues. Germline-derived CDR1 and CDR2 are SGHKS and YYEKEE (reference sequence). The CDR3 nucleotides read TGTGCCAGCAGCGCCTCCTCCGGACAGACTTACTCTGGAAACACCATATATTTT. As protein: CASSASSGQTYSGNTIYF. Using reference TRBV5-5 and TRBJ1-3 for the parts outside the CDR3, the full variable domain is DAGVTQSPTHLIKTRGQQVTLRCSPISGHKSVSWYQQVLGQGPQFIFQYYEKEERGRGNFPDRFSARQFPNYSSELNVNALLLGDSALYLCASSASSGQTYSGNTIYFGEGSWLTVV.

The chain couples TRBV7-9 to TRBJ1-3; D gene ambiguous. V lost 0 bases, J lost 3 bases, and 6 bases lay in between. CDR1 SEHNR and CDR2 FQNEAQ come from the germline V gene (reference sequence). This CDR3 is 14 amino acids long. The CDR3 sequence is CASSLASVGNTIYF. The DNA for the CDR3 is TGTGCCAGCAGCTTAGCGTCAGTTGGAAACACCATATATTTT.